These T cell receptor beta chains were read from a single sample in a study of T cells in Graves' hyperthyroidism and ophthalmopathy. TCRdb independently ran MiXCR on the multiplex PCR reads; one entry per CDR3 protein. The sample has 400,000 to 450,000 distinct CDR3 sequences; around 15% are singletons. Sequenced sample: blood. Source of these receptors: a man in his late teens or twenties with Graves' ophthalmopathy. Both conserved end residues are part of each CDR3. A D gene is named only where the DNA matches it firmly. Some rows mark clone size as missing; the rest say once, few, many or name a class of expanded clone.

d_call: TRBD2
clone_size: many
v_call: TRBV20-1
cdr3_aa: CSAQTLRLASLRETQYF

d_call: TRBD2
clone_size: many
v_call: TRBV11-3
cdr3_aa: CASSLEPSGAQETQYF

d_call: -
clone_size: many
v_call: TRBV19
cdr3_aa: CASSIGAAGNYGYTF

d_call: -
clone_size: many
v_call: TRBV20-1
cdr3_aa: CSASEGGSEQYF

d_call: TRBD1
clone_size: many
v_call: TRBV18
cdr3_aa: CASSPRTGIYEQYF

d_call: -
clone_size: -
v_call: TRBV6-2/TRBV6-3
cdr3_aa: CAASLGSTATYEQYF

d_call: -
clone_size: many
v_call: TRBV12-3/TRBV12-4
cdr3_aa: CASSFGGSRDEQYF

d_call: TRBD1
clone_size: -
v_call: TRBV11-1
cdr3_aa: CASSRTGTGPSLREKLFF

d_call: TRBD1
clone_size: -
v_call: TRBV5-1
cdr3_aa: CASSLVTGMDEQFF

d_call: TRBD2
clone_size: many
v_call: TRBV10-1
cdr3_aa: CASSDPGLAAPLNTGELFF

d_call: TRBD1
clone_size: many
v_call: TRBV3-1
cdr3_aa: CASSLTGGISNQPQHF

d_call: TRBD1
clone_size: few
v_call: TRBV19
cdr3_aa: CATYRRDRGSGELFF

d_call: TRBD2
clone_size: -
v_call: TRBV13
cdr3_aa: CASSLGSGGAYEQYF

d_call: -
clone_size: -
v_call: TRBV2
cdr3_aa: CASSQGWDLTYEQYF

d_call: TRBD2
clone_size: -
v_call: TRBV20-1
cdr3_aa: CSARATAGGPWSSYNEQFF

d_call: TRBD2
clone_size: many
v_call: TRBV20-1
cdr3_aa: CSARDVREGWIQETQYF

d_call: -
clone_size: -
v_call: TRBV20-1
cdr3_aa: CSAREGLRGTGGQPQHF

d_call: TRBD2
clone_size: many
v_call: TRBV7-6
cdr3_aa: CASSQGLAPNEQFF

d_call: TRBD1
clone_size: many
v_call: TRBV4-1
cdr3_aa: CASSQDQGAGNEQFF

d_call: TRBD2
clone_size: many
v_call: TRBV12-3/TRBV12-4
cdr3_aa: CASSTAGGSDEQFF

d_call: -
clone_size: -
v_call: TRBV25-1
cdr3_aa: CASSEGWAENTGELFF

d_call: -
clone_size: -
v_call: TRBV10-3
cdr3_aa: CATKVGNQPQHF

d_call: -
clone_size: -
v_call: TRBV12-3/TRBV12-4
cdr3_aa: CASTSRETGQVNEQFF

d_call: TRBD1
clone_size: many
v_call: TRBV4-1
cdr3_aa: CASSPDYRGYGYTF

d_call: -
clone_size: many
v_call: TRBV12-3/TRBV12-4
cdr3_aa: CASSRTGLSSGEQYF

d_call: TRBD1
clone_size: many
v_call: TRBV20-1
cdr3_aa: CSASDTGTGFSEQYF

d_call: -
clone_size: many
v_call: TRBV30
cdr3_aa: CAWSVKGKQPQHF

d_call: TRBD2
clone_size: few
v_call: TRBV28
cdr3_aa: CASSPRGTSGEGGFF

d_call: -
clone_size: -
v_call: TRBV10-1
cdr3_aa: CASQAPGGGYTF

d_call: -
clone_size: many
v_call: TRBV5-1
cdr3_aa: CASSYRDGYQPQHF

d_call: TRBD1
clone_size: many
v_call: TRBV12-3/TRBV12-4
cdr3_aa: CASSLDRGNGEQYF

d_call: -
clone_size: many
v_call: TRBV7-9
cdr3_aa: CASSLYYNEQFF

d_call: TRBD1
clone_size: -
v_call: TRBV11-2
cdr3_aa: CASSYGTGVLYGYTF

d_call: -
clone_size: many
v_call: TRBV5-6
cdr3_aa: CASSLHQAETFFEQYF

d_call: -
clone_size: -
v_call: TRBV20-1
cdr3_aa: CSARDQAGAGTGELFF

d_call: -
clone_size: -
v_call: TRBV11-3
cdr3_aa: CASSSTGRLYGYTF

d_call: -
clone_size: -
v_call: TRBV27
cdr3_aa: CASSLRRGLQTTNEKLFF

d_call: TRBD2
clone_size: -
v_call: TRBV7-9
cdr3_aa: CASSTGLAGGRKYF

d_call: -
clone_size: many
v_call: TRBV10-1
cdr3_aa: CASSERWQGQETQYF

d_call: TRBD1
clone_size: many
v_call: TRBV10-3
cdr3_aa: CAITRTGGAEAFF

d_call: TRBD1
clone_size: -
v_call: TRBV12-3/TRBV12-4
cdr3_aa: CASGTGDGYYGYTF